This TCR beta chain came from a study of radiotherapy plus CTLA-4 blockade in lung cancer. Across the whole study: In approximately 17% of patients, objective responses were seen; around 31% had disease control.

This clone was counted once. The antigen remains unidentified. Notes on the study in general: TCR clones of tumor origin grew in blood after radiotherapy plus ipilimumab.

TCRdb's copy holds only in-frame clones and misses some; the assay was immunoSEQ multiplex PCR. The sample records 65,000 to 95,000 clones, approximately 86% being singletons. Chemo-refractory metastatic non-small-cell lung cancer patients received focal radiation with ipilimumab CTLA-4 blockade. V lost 5 bases to trimming and J lost 7 bases, with 17 bases between them. Germline loops: CDR1 SGHTA, CDR2 FQGNSA. This CDR3 comprises 14 residues. Sequences were derived from peripheral blood, sampled from a patient treated with radiotherapy plus ipilimumab. The chain uses TRBV7-2 and TRBJ1-2; D gene uncertain. The clonotype originates from a human donor with non-small cell lung cancer who had stable disease on radiotherapy plus ipilimumab. The CDR3 DNA follows: TGTGCCAGCAGCCCAAGACGGTATGGCAGTGGCTACACCTTC. Translating it yields CASSPRRYGSGYTF.